This T cell receptor (beta chain) was recovered during a study of neurological immune-mediated disorders. Notes on the study in general: Phylogenetic grouping put 18 of 34 multiple sclerosis patients' repertoires into one related-CDR3 cluster, a possible signature. While HTLV-1-associated myelopathy showed the greatest TCR clonal expansion, multiple sclerosis showed the least, falling below healthy controls.

This clonotype has just a few counts. The antigen is not known. The CDR3 length is 10 residues. From germline, CDR1 is SQVTM and CDR2 ANQGSEA. Trimming took 2 bases from V and 6 from J, leaving 4 bases between them. A total of 2 million PBMCs stored at -80 degrees C provided the unsorted libraries. In each sequencing run, over 180 million TCR-beta sequences were generated from 15-18 subjects. TCRdb re-called the 5' RACE reads through MiXCR, storing one row per CDR3 protein. Altogether some 66,000 distinct CDR3 sequences are present, less than 5.5% being singletons, with the ten largest covering approximately 7%.

This sequence joins TRBV29-1 and TRBJ1-2, with D unclear. Sample: PBMCs. The clonotype originates from a man aged 25-45 years with multiple sclerosis. The CDR3 sequence is CSVERNGYTF. The CDR3 DNA sequence: TGCAGCGTTGAACGGAATGGCTACACCTTC.